A selection of T cell receptor beta chains follows, all from one sample in a study of early T cells in non-severe SARS-CoV-2 infection. TCRdb recomputed calls from the 5' RACE reads with MiXCR, one row per CDR3 protein. The sample consists of approximately 30,000 distinct CDR3 sequences, 4.5% to 5% of them appearing once. The material sequenced was whole blood. The receptors were gathered from an adult who was a healthcare worker with PCR-confirmed SARS-CoV-2 infection or an uninfected control (not recorded which). CDR3s include the opening cysteine and the closing phenylalanine or tryptophan. The D gene is left open where the match is weak. Expanded clones are given a class, and other clones once, few, many or no size at all.

D	size	V	J	CDR3	DNA
TRBD1	many	TRBV29-1	TRBJ1-1	CSVVRGRDTEAFF	TGCAGCGTAGTCAGGGGGCGTGACACTGAAGCTTTCTTT
-	few	TRBV7-2	TRBJ2-3	CASSLQRGADTQYF	TGTGCCAGCAGCTTACAAAGGGGGGCAGATACGCAGTATTTT
TRBD1	many	TRBV7-2	TRBJ1-6	CASSYLGTGRNSPLHF	TGTGCCAGCAGCTACCTCGGGACAGGGCGGAATTCACCCCTCCACTTT
TRBD2	many	TRBV6-1	TRBJ2-4	CASKPGLGAKNIQYF	TGTGCCAGCAAGCCGGGACTAGGCGCCAAAAACATTCAGTACTTC
-	many	TRBV7-9	TRBJ2-1	CASSLEVTVPNEQFF	TGTGCCAGCAGCTTAGAGGTGACAGTACCGAATGAGCAGTTCTTC
TRBD2	-	TRBV20-1	TRBJ2-3	CSAVAGGADTQYF	TGCAGTGCCGTAGCGGGGGGTGCAGATACGCAGTATTTT
-	many	TRBV24-1	TRBJ2-3	CATSGTVTEQFVQYF	TGTGCCACCAGTGGTACCGTGACGGAACAGTTCGTGCAGTATTTT
-	-	TRBV7-2	TRBJ2-7	CASSLLLYSHEQYF	TGTGCCAGCAGCTTATTGTTATACTCTCACGAGCAGTACTTC
-	many	TRBV7-6	TRBJ2-2	CASSLSGLKNTGELFF	TGTGCCAGCAGCTTATCGGGACTCAAGAACACCGGGGAGCTGTTTTTT
-	many	TRBV3-1	TRBJ2-7	CASSQGPGSEQYF	TGTGCCAGCAGCCAAGGCCCGGGGAGCGAGCAGTACTTC
TRBD1	many	TRBV12-3/TRBV12-4	TRBJ2-7	CASSTGGLGIYEQYF	TGTGCCAGCAGTACAGGGGGACTTGGTATCTACGAGCAGTACTTC
-	-	TRBV6-5	TRBJ1-1	CASSYSIRGLTEAFF	TGTGCCAGCAGTTACTCGATCAGGGGCCTCACTGAAGCTTTCTTT
-	-	TRBV29-1	TRBJ1-1	CSVRREAEAFF	TGCAGCGTCCGCCGGGAGGCTGAAGCTTTCTTT
-	many	TRBV2	TRBJ1-2	CASREDKTFNYGYTF	TGTGCCAGCAGGGAAGACAAGACCTTCAACTATGGCTACACCTTC
-	many	TRBV28	TRBJ1-1	CASNLWNTEAFF	TGTGCCAGCAACCTCTGGAACACTGAAGCTTTCTTT
-	many	TRBV6-6	TRBJ2-1	CASRLEVQGNNEQFF	TGTGCCAGCAGACTGGAGGTACAGGGTAACAATGAGCAGTTCTTC
-	many	TRBV5-5	TRBJ2-3	CASSLPGTDTQYF	TGTGCCAGCAGCTTGCCGGGCACAGATACGCAGTATTTT
-	many	TRBV6-6	TRBJ2-7	CASRGGYEQYF	TGTGCCAGCAGAGGAGGCTACGAGCAGTACTTC
-	many	TRBV29-1	TRBJ2-4	CSVAGKLAKNIQYF	TGCAGCGTTGCTGGAAAACTAGCCAAAAACATTCAGTACTTC
TRBD1	-	TRBV7-9	TRBJ2-3	CASSPGQGADTQYF	TGTGCCAGCAGCCCGGGACAGGGAGCAGATACGCAGTATTTT
-	-	TRBV10-3	TRBJ2-1	CAISESIGGEQFF	TGTGCCATCAGTGAGTCAATAGGGGGTGAGCAGTTCTTC
-	many	TRBV15	TRBJ1-1	CATTQGRYTEAFF	TGTGCCACCACCCAGGGGCGGTACACTGAAGCTTTCTTT
-	many	TRBV12-3/TRBV12-4	TRBJ1-1	CASRKGQLRTEAFF	TGTGCCAGCAGGAAGGGACAACTAAGGACTGAAGCTTTCTTT
-	many	TRBV18	TRBJ1-2	CASSPDAGFAYTF	TGTGCCAGCTCACCAGACGCTGGCTTCGCCTACACCTTC
TRBD1	many	TRBV7-9	TRBJ1-2	CASSSNDRVYGYTF	TGTGCCAGCAGCTCAAATGACAGGGTCTATGGCTACACCTTC
TRBD2	-	TRBV7-9	TRBJ2-1	CASTPSGGYGEQFF	TGTGCCAGCACCCCTAGCGGGGGGTACGGTGAGCAGTTCTTC
TRBD1	many	TRBV2	TRBJ2-7	CASIPDRTTYEQYF	TGTGCCAGCATTCCGGACAGGACCACCTACGAGCAGTACTTC
TRBD1	many	TRBV7-9	TRBJ2-7	CASSLATGRGLSEQYF	TGTGCCAGCAGCTTAGCGACAGGGAGAGGCCTATCCGAGCAGTACTTC
-	many	TRBV29-1	TRBJ2-3	CSADGNTDTQYF	TGCAGCGCGGACGGCAACACAGATACGCAGTATTTT
TRBD1	many	TRBV27	TRBJ1-5	CASSFSGQGRPQHF	TGTGCCAGCAGTTTCTCCGGACAGGGGAGGCCCCAGCATTTT
TRBD2	many	TRBV18	TRBJ2-7	CASSLTGEGTYEQYF	TGTGCCAGCTCACTGACCGGGGAGGGGACCTACGAGCAGTACTTC
TRBD1	few	TRBV2	TRBJ2-6	CASSGDWTGTGANVLTF	TGTGCCAGCAGTGGAGACTGGACAGGGACCGGGGCCAACGTCCTGACTTTC
-	many	TRBV5-6	TRBJ2-7	CASSSGSSYEQYF	TGTGCCAGCAGCTCCGGGAGCTCCTACGAGCAGTACTTC
-	-	TRBV19	TRBJ2-7	CASSIGQTSTNEQYF	TGTGCCAGTAGTATAGGTCAGACCAGTACGAACGAGCAGTACTTC
TRBD1	-	TRBV7-6	TRBJ1-1	CASSHGQGASEAFF	TGTGCCAGCAGCCACGGACAGGGGGCTAGTGAAGCTTTCTTT
-	many	TRBV5-1	TRBJ1-5	CASSAEGSNQPQHF	TGCGCCAGCAGCGCTGAAGGGAGCAATCAGCCCCAGCATTTT
-	few	TRBV6-1	TRBJ2-7	CASSERFHAYEQYF	TGTGCCAGCAGTGAGCGATTCCACGCATACGAGCAGTACTTC
TRBD2	-	TRBV20-1	TRBJ2-1	CSGTRGLAYYNEQFF	TGCAGTGGGACCAGGGGACTAGCGTATTACAATGAGCAGTTCTTC
TRBD1	many	TRBV28	TRBJ1-2	CASSLQGALGGYTF	TGTGCCAGCAGTTTGCAGGGGGCCTTAGGCGGCTACACCTTC
TRBD1	few	TRBV30	TRBJ2-5	CAWSRQGEETQYF	TGTGCCTGGAGTAGGCAGGGGGAAGAGACCCAGTACTTC
TRBD1	many	TRBV11-2	TRBJ2-2	CASSAVTGQELFF	TGTGCCAGCAGCGCAGTGACAGGGCAGGAGCTGTTTTTT
-	many	TRBV15	TRBJ2-7	CATSRDRGSYEQYF	TGTGCCACCAGCAGAGATCGGGGCTCCTACGAGCAGTACTTC
TRBD1	many	TRBV9	TRBJ1-3	CASSETGGFGNTIYF	TGTGCCAGCAGCGAGACAGGGGGCTTTGGAAACACCATATATTTT
-	many	TRBV6-5	TRBJ2-7	CASSTLRQGGEQYF	TGTGCCAGCAGTACCCTTAGGCAGGGAGGCGAGCAGTACTTC
-	many	TRBV29-1	TRBJ1-4	CSVELTAVEKLFF	TGCAGCGTCGAACTAACAGCGGTTGAAAAACTGTTTTTT
-	many	TRBV7-9	TRBJ1-1	CASSTQELIEAFF	TGTGCCAGCAGTACACAGGAGTTGATTGAAGCTTTCTTT
TRBD1	-	TRBV6-2/TRBV6-3	TRBJ2-7	CASMTGGYEQYF	TGTGCCAGCATGACAGGGGGCTACGAGCAGTACTTC
-	many	TRBV12-3/TRBV12-4	TRBJ1-1	CASSLQRMNTEAFF	TGTGCCAGCAGCCTACAGAGGATGAACACTGAAGCTTTCTTT
TRBD2	many	TRBV12-3/TRBV12-4	TRBJ2-5	CASSTLAGLGTQYF	TGTGCCAGCAGTACCCTAGCGGGGTTAGGGACCCAGTACTTC
TRBD1	many	TRBV7-2	TRBJ2-1	CASSLRTGNNEQFF	TGTGCCAGCAGCTTAAGGACAGGTAACAATGAGCAGTTCTTC
-	many	TRBV9	TRBJ2-7	CASRRRGVISYEQYF	TGTGCCAGCAGGAGGCGAGGGGTTATTTCCTACGAGCAGTACTTC
-	few	TRBV21-1	TRBJ2-3	CASSKVGQGTGCTDTQYF	-
-	many	TRBV7-7	TRBJ2-7	CASSLASSGYEQYF	TGTGCCAGCAGCTTAGCCTCGTCAGGCTACGAGCAGTACTTC
TRBD2	-	TRBV29-1	TRBJ2-3	CSVGASGYTDTQYF	TGCAGCGTTGGTGCTAGCGGATACACAGATACGCAGTATTTT